A selection of T cell receptor beta chains follows, all from one sample in a study of Ad26.COV2.S vaccination and SARS-CoV-2 variants. Clones were sequenced by immunoSEQ multiplex PCR, and TCRdb holds only the in-frame ones, with some missing. The sample carries hundreds of thousands of clones, 83% recorded once. The material was peripheral blood, obtained in a trial of Ad26.COV2.S vaccine versus placebo. These receptors were collected from a person between 18 and 65 years old who received the Ad26.COV2.S COVID-19 vaccine or a placebo. CDR3s include the opening cysteine and the closing phenylalanine or tryptophan. A D gene is named only where the DNA matches it firmly. Size is stated for part of the rows, as once, few or many counts, or as a class when the clone is expanded.

CDR3 DNA: TGTGCCAGCAGCGTAAATCCGGGACAGATCTACGAGCAGTACTTC; CDR3 protein: CASSVNPGQIYEQYF; V gene: TRBV9; D gene: TRBD1; J gene: TRBJ2-7; clone size: NA
CDR3 DNA: TGTGCCTGGAGCCCTGGGACTTACCGGGGTTCACCCCTCCACTTT; CDR3 protein: CAWSPGTYRGSPLHF; V gene: TRBV30; D gene: NA; J gene: TRBJ1-6; clone size: NA
CDR3 DNA: TGTGCCAGCTCACCAGTGCCAGGTCCTAATTCACCCCTCCACTTT; CDR3 protein: CASSPVPGPNSPLHF; V gene: TRBV18; D gene: NA; J gene: TRBJ1-6; clone size: NA
CDR3 DNA: TGTGCCAGCAGCCCCGGGGTTAAGGCTAATTCACCCCTCCACTTT; CDR3 protein: CASSPGVKANSPLHF; V gene: TRBV3-1/TRBV3-2; D gene: NA; J gene: TRBJ1-6; clone size: NA
CDR3 DNA: TGTGCCAGCAGCTTGGCCGGACAGATCTATGGCTACACCTTC; CDR3 protein: CASSLAGQIYGYTF; V gene: TRBV5-4; D gene: NA; J gene: TRBJ1-2; clone size: NA
CDR3 DNA: TGCGCCAGCAGCTTGAATTTCCCGGGGGATTCATATGGCTACACCTTC; CDR3 protein: CASSLNFPGDSYGYTF; V gene: TRBV5-1; D gene: NA; J gene: TRBJ1-2; clone size: NA
CDR3 DNA: TGTGCCAGCAGCAGACTAGGGACCTACAATGAGCAGTTCTTC; CDR3 protein: CASSRLGTYNEQFF; V gene: TRBV3-1/TRBV3-2; D gene: NA; J gene: TRBJ2-1; clone size: NA
CDR3 DNA: NA; CDR3 protein: CASSFGSGVAPGDEQFF; V gene: TRBV7-8; D gene: NA; J gene: TRBJ2-1; clone size: NA
CDR3 DNA: TGTGCCAGCAGCTTAGGAGCGGGGGGGATCACAGATACGCAGTATTTT; CDR3 protein: CASSLGAGGITDTQYF; V gene: TRBV11-2; D gene: TRBD2; J gene: TRBJ2-3; clone size: NA
CDR3 DNA: TGTGCCAGCAGCGTCACTAGCGGGGGATTCTACAATGAGCAGTTCTTC; CDR3 protein: CASSVTSGGFYNEQFF; V gene: TRBV9; D gene: TRBD2; J gene: TRBJ2-1; clone size: NA
CDR3 DNA: TGTGCCAGCAGTGATTCCGGGGCCAACGTCCTGACTTTC; CDR3 protein: CASSDSGANVLTF; V gene: TRBV2; D gene: NA; J gene: TRBJ2-6; clone size: NA
CDR3 DNA: TGCGCCAGCAGCCAAGTCGTTAGGCAGACCCAGTACTTC; CDR3 protein: CASSQVVRQTQYF; V gene: TRBV4-3; D gene: NA; J gene: TRBJ2-5; clone size: NA
CDR3 DNA: TGTGCCAGCAGCGTAGGGCCGGGGGGCAACATTCAGTACTTC; CDR3 protein: CASSVGPGGNIQYF; V gene: TRBV9; D gene: NA; J gene: TRBJ2-4; clone size: NA
CDR3 DNA: TGTGCCAGCAGTTTAGGACCCGGGACAGGCGCCCTCACAGATACGCAGTATTTT; CDR3 protein: CASSLGPGTGALTDTQYF; V gene: TRBV27; D gene: TRBD1; J gene: TRBJ2-3; clone size: NA
CDR3 DNA: TGCGCCAGCAGCTTCGGAAGCAATCAGCCCCAGCATTTT; CDR3 protein: CASSFGSNQPQHF; V gene: TRBV5-1; D gene: NA; J gene: TRBJ1-5; clone size: many
CDR3 DNA: TGTGCCAGCAGCTTGAGGGGGGGCACAGATACGCAGTATTTT; CDR3 protein: CASSLRGGTDTQYF; V gene: TRBV5-6; D gene: NA; J gene: TRBJ2-3; clone size: few
CDR3 DNA: TGTGCCAGTAGGGAATACACAGGGAACTTGGCCACTGAAGCTTTCTTT; CDR3 protein: CASREYTGNLATEAFF; V gene: TRBV19; D gene: NA; J gene: TRBJ1-1; clone size: NA
CDR3 DNA: TGTGCCAGCAGCTTAAACATCCACAGGGATTATAATTCACCCCTCCACTTT; CDR3 protein: CASSLNIHRDYNSPLHF; V gene: TRBV7-9; D gene: NA; J gene: TRBJ1-6; clone size: NA
CDR3 DNA: TGTGCCAGCAGCCAAGGCCATAGGGGGCCCGGGGAGCTGTTTTTT; CDR3 protein: CASSQGHRGPGELFF; V gene: TRBV4-2; D gene: TRBD1; J gene: TRBJ2-2; clone size: NA
CDR3 DNA: TGTGCCAGTAGTATAGATACAGAGCGCAATCAGCCCCAGCATTTT; CDR3 protein: CASSIDTERNQPQHF; V gene: TRBV19; D gene: NA; J gene: TRBJ1-5; clone size: NA
CDR3 DNA: TGTGCCAGCCTATTGACAGGGGTCACTGAAGCTTTCTTT; CDR3 protein: CASLLTGVTEAFF; V gene: TRBV6-5; D gene: TRBD1; J gene: TRBJ1-1; clone size: NA
CDR3 DNA: TGCGCCAGCAGTCAAACAGAGGGACTAGGGAGTTGCGATGAGCAGTTCTTC; CDR3 protein: CASSQTEGLGSCDEQFF; V gene: TRBV23-1; D gene: TRBD2; J gene: TRBJ2-1; clone size: NA
CDR3 DNA: TGTGCCAGCAGTCCCGGGCCGGCGAACACTGAAGCTTTCTTT; CDR3 protein: CASSPGPANTEAFF; V gene: TRBV27; D gene: NA; J gene: TRBJ1-1; clone size: once
CDR3 DNA: TGTGCCAGCACCAGATTTAACTATGGCTACACCTTC; CDR3 protein: CASTRFNYGYTF; V gene: TRBV12-3/TRBV12-4; D gene: NA; J gene: TRBJ1-2; clone size: NA
CDR3 DNA: TGTGCCAGCAGCCAAGGGGACAGGGGCTACGAGCAGTACTTC; CDR3 protein: CASSQGDRGYEQYF; V gene: TRBV3-1/TRBV3-2; D gene: TRBD1; J gene: TRBJ2-7; clone size: NA
CDR3 DNA: TGTGCCAGCAGTGAATTGGGGACAGGGGGCGCAGATACGCAGTATTTT; CDR3 protein: CASSELGTGGADTQYF; V gene: TRBV25-1; D gene: TRBD1; J gene: TRBJ2-3; clone size: NA
CDR3 DNA: TGTGCCTGGAGTCGTTTAACAGGGAGCTCCTATAATTCACCCCTCCACTTT; CDR3 protein: CAWSRLTGSSYNSPLHF; V gene: TRBV30; D gene: NA; J gene: TRBJ1-6; clone size: few
CDR3 DNA: TGCGCCAGCAGCCACCCGGGACTGCGGCATGGCTACACCTTC; CDR3 protein: CASSHPGLRHGYTF; V gene: TRBV4-1; D gene: NA; J gene: TRBJ1-2; clone size: NA
CDR3 DNA: TGTGCCAGCAGTTCCTTACGACAGGGAGCTGTCTACGAGCAGTACTTC; CDR3 protein: CASSSLRQGAVYEQYF; V gene: TRBV6-6; D gene: TRBD1; J gene: TRBJ2-7; clone size: NA
CDR3 DNA: TGTGCCAGTAGTCTTCGTTTGCTAACAAGGGATTGGTACACTGAAGCTTTCTTT; CDR3 protein: CASSLRLLTRDWYTEAFF; V gene: TRBV19; D gene: NA; J gene: TRBJ1-1; clone size: NA
CDR3 DNA: TGTGCCAGCAGCCTTGGGTACGCGAATAAAAACATTCAGTACTTC; CDR3 protein: CASSLGYANKNIQYF; V gene: TRBV6-5; D gene: NA; J gene: TRBJ2-4; clone size: NA
CDR3 DNA: TGTGCCAGCAGCGGGAGACAGGTTACTGGAAACACCATATATTTT; CDR3 protein: CASSGRQVTGNTIYF; V gene: TRBV3-1/TRBV3-2; D gene: NA; J gene: TRBJ1-3; clone size: few
CDR3 DNA: TGCGCCAGCAGCTTGGGACTACTAACCGGGGAGCTGTTTTTT; CDR3 protein: CASSLGLLTGELFF; V gene: TRBV5-1; D gene: NA; J gene: TRBJ2-2; clone size: NA
CDR3 DNA: TGTGCCAGCAGTCCCTACCCGGGAGACACTTTTGAAGCTTTCTTT; CDR3 protein: CASSPYPGDTFEAFF; V gene: TRBV6-2/TRBV6-3; D gene: NA; J gene: TRBJ1-1; clone size: NA
CDR3 DNA: TGTGCCAGCAGTTTGTCCGGGACGCTGGTGTATCAGCCCCAGCATTTT; CDR3 protein: CASSLSGTLVYQPQHF; V gene: TRBV28; D gene: NA; J gene: TRBJ1-5; clone size: NA
CDR3 DNA: TGTGCCAGCAGCCGGGGACCTTCCTCTGGAAACACCATATATTTT; CDR3 protein: CASSRGPSSGNTIYF; V gene: TRBV7-2; D gene: NA; J gene: TRBJ1-3; clone size: once
CDR3 DNA: TGTGCCAGCAGCTTTTATTTAGACTCGGGACTAGCGAACACCGGGGAGCTGTTTTTT; CDR3 protein: CASSFYLDSGLANTGELFF; V gene: TRBV12-1; D gene: NA; J gene: TRBJ2-2; clone size: NA
CDR3 DNA: TGTGCCAGCAGTTTAAGGGGCCTCAACTATGGCTACACCTTC; CDR3 protein: CASSLRGLNYGYTF; V gene: TRBV27; D gene: NA; J gene: TRBJ1-2; clone size: NA
CDR3 DNA: TGTGCCAGCAGCTTGGGCCATTATTCTACCGGGGAGCTGTTTTTT; CDR3 protein: CASSLGHYSTGELFF; V gene: TRBV5-5; D gene: NA; J gene: TRBJ2-2; clone size: NA
CDR3 DNA: TGCGCCAGCAGCTTGGGGGGCTCCTATAATTCACCCCTCCACTTT; CDR3 protein: CASSLGGSYNSPLHF; V gene: TRBV5-1; D gene: NA; J gene: TRBJ1-6; clone size: NA
CDR3 DNA: TGTGCCAGCAGCTTCGGGACGGTTTATGGCTACACCTTC; CDR3 protein: CASSFGTVYGYTF; V gene: TRBV11-3; D gene: NA; J gene: TRBJ1-2; clone size: NA
CDR3 DNA: TGTGCCAGCAGCCTCAGCGACAGTTTAGCAGTGAACACCGGGGAGCTGTTTTTT; CDR3 protein: CASSLSDSLAVNTGELFF; V gene: TRBV6-2/TRBV6-3; D gene: NA; J gene: TRBJ2-2; clone size: NA
CDR3 DNA: TGTGCCAGTATCAGTAGCCGACTCGGTGAGCAGTTCTTC; CDR3 protein: CASISSRLGEQFF; V gene: TRBV19; D gene: NA; J gene: TRBJ2-1; clone size: NA
CDR3 DNA: TGTGCCAGCAGCTGGACTAGCGGGCCGTACAATGAGCAGTTCTTC; CDR3 protein: CASSWTSGPYNEQFF; V gene: TRBV7-9; D gene: TRBD2; J gene: TRBJ2-1; clone size: NA